This T cell receptor beta chain originates from a study of CD8 T cells in ankylosing spondylitis. TCRdb processed the 5' RACE reads anew with MiXCR; each CDR3 protein has one entry. The sample contains about 160,000 distinct CDR3 sequences, about a sixth of which appear only once. The CDR3 is 15 residues long. V was shortened by 2 bases and J by 5 bases, with 12 bases between the two germline ends. The V gene's germline CDR1 is LGHDT and CDR2 YNNKEL (reference sequence). The TCR originated in a male donor with ankylosing spondylitis or in good health (not recorded which). The sample was blood, either unsorted or a sorted T cell fraction (not recorded which). The chain couples TRBV3-1 to TRBJ2-2; either TRBD1 or TRBD2 may supply D (5 bases each). The CDR3 sequence: CASSQRDLWTGELFF. CDR3 coding DNA: TGTGCCAGCAGCCAACGGGACCTTTGGACCGGGGAGCTGTTTTTT.